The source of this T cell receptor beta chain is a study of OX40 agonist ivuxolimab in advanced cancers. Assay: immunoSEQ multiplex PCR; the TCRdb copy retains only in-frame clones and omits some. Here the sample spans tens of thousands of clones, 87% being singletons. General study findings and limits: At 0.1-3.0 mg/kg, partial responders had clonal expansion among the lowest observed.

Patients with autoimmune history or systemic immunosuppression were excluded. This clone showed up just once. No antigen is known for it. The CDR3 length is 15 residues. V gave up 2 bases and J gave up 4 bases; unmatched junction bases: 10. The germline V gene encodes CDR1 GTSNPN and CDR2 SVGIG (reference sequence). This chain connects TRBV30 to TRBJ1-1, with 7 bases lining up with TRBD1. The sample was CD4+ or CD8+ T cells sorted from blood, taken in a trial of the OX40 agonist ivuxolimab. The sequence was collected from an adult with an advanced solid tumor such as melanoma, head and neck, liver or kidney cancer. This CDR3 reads CAWSLSTGLGTEAFF. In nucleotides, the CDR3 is TGTGCCTGGAGTCTGTCGACAGGGTTGGGCACTGAAGCTTTCTTT.